The 11 T cell receptor beta chains presented below share a single source sample, sequenced in a study of spatial heterogeneity in lung cancer. Documented time point: sample taken at primary tumor resection. Sequencing was performed on whole RNA extracted from tumor and nontumor lung tissue, or from frozen PBMC, and the material was left unsorted. TCRdb reprocessed the 5' RACE reads with MiXCR, giving one entry per CDR3 protein. In the table there are some 37,000 distinct CDR3 sequences, 6.5% to 8.5% of which are singletons. Source: PBMCs, taken at surgery. All receptors derive from a male donor with early-stage non-small cell lung cancer.

Many counts were recorded for this clonotype. The chain is built from TRBV5-1 and TRBJ1-1, with D perhaps TRBD1 (5 bases). The CDR3 spans 14 residues. Germline V gene data show CDR1 as SGHRS and CDR2 as YFSETQ. V was clipped by 1 base and J by 5 bases, with 12 bases between them. The CDR3 DNA sequence: TGCGCCAGCAGCTTGAGATCGGGGACGACTGAAGCTTTCTTT. Translated, it gives CASSLRSGTTEAFF.

This clonotype showed up just a few times. The J gene is TRBJ2-2, the V gene TRBV7-3, with 9 nucleotides matching TRBD2. V gave up 0 bases and J gave up 5 bases; unmatched junction bases: 7. Germline CDR1 SGHTA, CDR2 FQGTGA. The CDR3 is 17 amino acids. CDR3 region: CASSLTPGLASTGELFF. In DNA form, the CDR3 reads TGTGCCAGCAGCTTAACGCCAGGACTAGCGTCTACCGGGGAGCTGTTTTTT. The whole variable domain, remainder taken from reference TRBV7-3 and TRBJ2-2, is GAGVSQTPSNKVTEKGKYVELRCDPISGHTALYWYRQSLGQGPEFLIYFQGTGAADDSGLPNDRFFAVRPEGSVSTLKIQRTERGDSAVYLCASSLTPGLASTGELFFGEGSRLTVL.

The chain recombines TRBV5-1 with TRBJ2-7; 12 bases align to TRBD2. The CDR3 totals 16 residues. The V and J ends lost 4 bases and 3 bases, in that order; junction bases with no gene match: 8. The germline V gene has CDR1 SGHRS and CDR2 YFSETQ. CDR3 residues: CASSPSSGGARYEQYF. The CDR3 DNA reads as TGCGCCAGCAGCCCTTCTAGCGGGGGGGCCCGCTACGAGCAGTACTTC.

This clonotype occurred many times. This chain connects TRBV5-1 to TRBJ2-1, with a possible D match to TRBD2 (6 bases). CDR1 and CDR2 (germline): SGHRS, YFSETQ. This CDR3 is 16 amino acids long. Deletions cut 4 bases from V and 0 bases from J, with 14 bases between. The CDR3 region has the DNA TGCGCCAGCAGCCTTGGGACTCAGAGCTCCTACAATGAGCAGTTCTTC. Translating gives CASSLGTQSSYNEQFF.

Ten or more counts support this clonotype. The V gene is TRBV7-3, the J gene TRBJ2-3; TRBD2 matches at 10 bases. Germline assignment: CDR1 SGHTA and CDR2 FQGTGA. V trimming: 8 bases; J trimming: 7 bases; junction bases outside the gene matches: 12. This CDR3 spans 15 amino acids. DNA for the CDR3: TGTGCCAGCGGCTCGGGGACTAGCGTTGCCAATACGCAGTATTTT. It is translated as CASGSGTSVANTQYF.

This clonotype was recorded many times. The chain recombines TRBV18 with TRBJ2-5, with D unresolved. Per germline, CDR1 KGHSH and CDR2 LQKENI. CDR3 length: 14 amino acids. The ends were cut back, 2 bases at V and 5 bases at J, with 12 bases in the middle. The CDR3 here is CASSPIGSEETQYF. In DNA, the CDR3 is TGTGCCAGCTCACCAATTGGGTCGGAGGAGACCCAGTACTTC.

This clonotype was seen a few times. This chain connects TRBV20-1 to TRBJ2-4; no firm D call. The CDR3 length is 13 residues. Germline CDR1 reads DFQATT; CDR2 reads SNEGSKA (reference sequence). V shed 3 bases and J shed 0 bases, with 6 bases lying between them. DNA of the CDR3: TGCAGTGCTAGGGAAGTAGCCAAAAACATTCAGTACTTC. This gives the protein CSAREVAKNIQYF.

This clonotype appeared a few times. The V and J genes are TRBV12-5 and TRBJ1-1; a weak D match, TRBD1 (5 bases). The germline CDR1 and CDR2 sequences are LGHNT and FRNRAP. V lost 2 bases to trimming and J lost 5 bases, with 9 bases between them. This CDR3 comprises 13 residues. The CDR3 DNA reads TGTGCTAGTGGTTTGCGGCGGGGGACTGAAGCTTTCTTT. As protein: CASGLRRGTEAFF.

This clonotype was observed many times. The genes are TRBV5-1 and TRBJ2-1; weak D call: TRBD2 (5 bases). Germline loops: CDR1 SGHRS, CDR2 YFSETQ. The V gene lost 6 bases and the J gene lost 9 bases, with 10 bases spanning the gap. The CDR3 sequence is 11 residues long. The CDR3 DNA is TGCGCCAGCAAGGGTGAGGGTGAGCAGTTCTTC. Residues: CASKGEGEQFF. Drawing the rest from reference TRBV5-1 and TRBJ2-1, the complete variable domain is KAGVTQTPRYLIKTRGQQVTLSCSPISGHRSVSWYQQTPGQGLQFLFEYFSETQRNKGNFPGRFSGRQFSNSRSEMNVSTLELGDSALYLCASKGEGEQFFGPGTRLTVL.

This clonotype was found many times. This chain joins TRBV10-3 and TRBJ2-2; 15 bases map to TRBD2. Germline CDR1 and CDR2: ENHRY and SYGVKD. The CDR3 totals 16 residues. V lost 8 bases, J lost 0 bases, and 1 base stayed unmatched. CDR3 in amino acids: CAIGLAGGTNTGELFF. The CDR3 bases are TGTGCCATCGGACTAGCGGGAGGGACGAACACCGGGGAGCTGTTTTTT.

This clonotype showed up many times. V usage is TRBV5-6 and J usage is TRBJ1-5; weak D call: TRBD1 (6 bases). The CDR3 is 16 amino acids. Trimming pared 0 bases from V and 0 bases from J, leaving 10 bases between. Germline V lookup: CDR1 SGHDT, CDR2 YYEEEE. The CDR3 DNA sequence: TGTGCCAGCAGCTTGGCTACAGGGTTTAGCAATCAGCCCCAGCATTTT. Protein sequence: CASSLATGFSNQPQHF.